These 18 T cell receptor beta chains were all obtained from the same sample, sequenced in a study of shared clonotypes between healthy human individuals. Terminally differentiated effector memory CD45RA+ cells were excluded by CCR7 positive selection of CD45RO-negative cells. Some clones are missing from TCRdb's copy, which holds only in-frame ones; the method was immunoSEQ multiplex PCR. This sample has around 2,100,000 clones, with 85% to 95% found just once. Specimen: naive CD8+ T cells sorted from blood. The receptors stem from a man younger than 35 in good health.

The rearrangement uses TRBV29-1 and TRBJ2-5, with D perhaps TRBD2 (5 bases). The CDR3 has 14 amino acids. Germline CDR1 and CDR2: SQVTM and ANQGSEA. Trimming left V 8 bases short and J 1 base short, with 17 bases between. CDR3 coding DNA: TGCAGCACCCGACGCTTGGACTCCCAAGAGACCCAGTACTTC. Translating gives CSTRRLDSQETQYF.

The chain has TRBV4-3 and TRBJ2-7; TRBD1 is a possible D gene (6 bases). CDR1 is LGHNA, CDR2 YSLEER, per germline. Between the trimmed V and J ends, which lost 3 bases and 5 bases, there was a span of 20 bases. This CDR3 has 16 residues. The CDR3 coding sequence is TGCGCCAGCAGCCAGGATATCGGGACAATACTAAACGAGCAGTACTTC. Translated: CASSQDIGTILNEQYF.

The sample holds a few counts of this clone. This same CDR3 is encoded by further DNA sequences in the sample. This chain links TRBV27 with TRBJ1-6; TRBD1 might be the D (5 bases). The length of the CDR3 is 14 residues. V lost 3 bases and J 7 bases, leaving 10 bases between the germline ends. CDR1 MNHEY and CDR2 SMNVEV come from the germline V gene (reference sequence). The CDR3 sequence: CASSFQGGNSPLHF. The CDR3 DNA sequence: TGTGCCAGCAGTTTTCAGGGTGGAAATTCACCCCTCCACTTT.

CDR3 amino acids: CATSAGLLAAYSTDTQYF. Written as DNA, the CDR3 is TGTGCCACCAGCGCAGGTTTACTAGCGGCGTATAGCACAGATACGCAGTATTTT. The gene calls are TRBV15 and TRBJ2-3; 8 nucleotides match TRBD2. V gave up 5 bases and J gave up 0 bases; unmatched junction bases: 13. Looked up from germline, CDR1 is LNHNV and CDR2 is YYDKDF (reference sequence). The CDR3 spans 18 residues.

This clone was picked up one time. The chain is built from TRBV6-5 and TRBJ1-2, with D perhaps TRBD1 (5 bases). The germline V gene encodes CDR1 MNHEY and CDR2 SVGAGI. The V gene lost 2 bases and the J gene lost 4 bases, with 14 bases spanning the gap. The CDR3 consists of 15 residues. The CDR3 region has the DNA TGTGCCAGCAGTTACGACTCTTTGAGGGGCTATGGCTACACCTTC. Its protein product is CASSYDSLRGYGYTF.

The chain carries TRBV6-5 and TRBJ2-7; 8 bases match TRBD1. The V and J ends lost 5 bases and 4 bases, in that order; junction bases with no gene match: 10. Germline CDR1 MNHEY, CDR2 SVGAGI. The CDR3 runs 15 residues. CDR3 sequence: CASSGGQGVPYEQYF. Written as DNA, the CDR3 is TGTGCCAGCAGTGGAGGACAGGGTGTGCCTTACGAGCAGTACTTC.

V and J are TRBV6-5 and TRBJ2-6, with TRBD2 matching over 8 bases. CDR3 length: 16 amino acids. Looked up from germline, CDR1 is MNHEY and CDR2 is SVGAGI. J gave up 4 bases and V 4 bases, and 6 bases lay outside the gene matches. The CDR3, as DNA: TGTGCCAGCAGTTCAAGACTAGCGCAAGGGGCCAACGTCCTGACTTTC. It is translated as CASSSRLAQGANVLTF.

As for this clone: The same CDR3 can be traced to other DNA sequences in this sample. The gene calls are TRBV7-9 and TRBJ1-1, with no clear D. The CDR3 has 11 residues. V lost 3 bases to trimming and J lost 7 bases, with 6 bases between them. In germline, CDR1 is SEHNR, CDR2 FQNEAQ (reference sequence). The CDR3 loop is CASSFGSEAFF. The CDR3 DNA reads TGTGCCAGCAGCTTCGGCAGTGAAGCTTTCTTT.

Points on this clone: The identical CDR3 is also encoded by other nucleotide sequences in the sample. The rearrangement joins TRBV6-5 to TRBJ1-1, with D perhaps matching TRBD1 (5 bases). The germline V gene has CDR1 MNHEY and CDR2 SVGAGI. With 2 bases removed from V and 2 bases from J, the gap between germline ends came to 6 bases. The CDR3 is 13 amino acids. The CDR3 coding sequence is TGTGCCAGCAGTTACAGGGGTAACACTGAAGCTTTCTTT. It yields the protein CASSYRGNTEAFF.

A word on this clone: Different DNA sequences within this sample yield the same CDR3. CDR3 sequence reads: CASSLGLAGHSYNEQFF. Here the CDR3 DNA reads TGCGCCAGCAGCTTGGGATTAGCGGGTCACTCCTACAATGAGCAGTTCTTC. This chain joins TRBV5-1 and TRBJ2-1; 7 nucleotides line up with TRBD2. The CDR3 runs 17 residues. J was trimmed by 0 bases and V by 0 bases; bases with no gene match: 6. From germline, CDR1 is SGHRS and CDR2 YFSETQ. The full variable domain, with the rest looked up from reference TRBV5-1 and TRBJ2-1, is KAGVTQTPRYLIKTRGQQVTLSCSPISGHRSVSWYQQTPGQGLQFLFEYFSETQRNKGNFPGRFSGRQFSNSRSEMNVSTLELGDSALYLCASSLGLAGHSYNEQFFGPGTRLTVL.

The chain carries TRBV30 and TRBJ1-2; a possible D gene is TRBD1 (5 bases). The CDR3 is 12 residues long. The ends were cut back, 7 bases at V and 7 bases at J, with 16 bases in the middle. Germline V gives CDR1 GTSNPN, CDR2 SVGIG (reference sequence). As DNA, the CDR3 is TGTGCCTACCCGTTTGGGGCGCGTGGCTACACCTTC. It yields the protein CAYPFGARGYTF.

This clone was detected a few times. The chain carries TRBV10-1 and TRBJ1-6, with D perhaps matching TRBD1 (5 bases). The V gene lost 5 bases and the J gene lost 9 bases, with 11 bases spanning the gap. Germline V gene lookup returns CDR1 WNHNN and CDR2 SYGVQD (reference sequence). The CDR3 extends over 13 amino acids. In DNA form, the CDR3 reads TGCGCCAGCAGTCGGGACTCCTCTTCACCCCTCCACTTT. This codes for CASSRDSSSPLHF.

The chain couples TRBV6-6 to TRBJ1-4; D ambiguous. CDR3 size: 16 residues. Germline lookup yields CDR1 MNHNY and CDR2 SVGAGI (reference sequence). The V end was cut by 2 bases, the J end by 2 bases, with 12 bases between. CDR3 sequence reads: CASSYTHQETNEKLFF. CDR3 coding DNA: TGTGCCAGCAGTTACACCCACCAGGAGACTAATGAAAAACTGTTTTTT.

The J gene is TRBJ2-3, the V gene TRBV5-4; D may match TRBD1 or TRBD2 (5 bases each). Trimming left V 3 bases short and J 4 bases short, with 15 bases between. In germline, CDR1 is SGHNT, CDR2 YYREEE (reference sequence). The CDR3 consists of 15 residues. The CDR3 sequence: CASSWGMGVADTQYF. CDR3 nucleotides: TGTGCCAGCAGCTGGGGGATGGGCGTGGCAGATACGCAGTATTTT.

As DNA, the CDR3 is TGCGCCAGCAGCAGAGGGCCACTGGAGGCTTTCTTT. It encodes CASSRGPLEAFF. The chain recombines TRBV5-1 with TRBJ1-1; D unclear. V was trimmed by 4 bases and J by 11 bases, leaving 15 bases between them. The CDR3 is made up of 12 amino acids. Germline V gene lookup returns CDR1 SGHRS and CDR2 YFSETQ.

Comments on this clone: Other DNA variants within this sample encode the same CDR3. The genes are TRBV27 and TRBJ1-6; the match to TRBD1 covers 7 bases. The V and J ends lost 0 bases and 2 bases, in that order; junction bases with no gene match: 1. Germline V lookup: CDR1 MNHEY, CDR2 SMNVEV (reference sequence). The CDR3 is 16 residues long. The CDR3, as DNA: TGTGCCAGCAGTTTATCAGGGGGCCCCTATAATTCACCCCTCCACTTT. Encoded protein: CASSLSGGPYNSPLHF.

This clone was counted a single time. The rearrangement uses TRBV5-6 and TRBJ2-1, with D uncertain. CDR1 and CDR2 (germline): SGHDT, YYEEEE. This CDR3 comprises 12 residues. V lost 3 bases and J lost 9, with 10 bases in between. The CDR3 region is CASSSPTVEQFF. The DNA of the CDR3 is TGTGCCAGCAGCTCACCGACGGTTGAGCAGTTCTTC.

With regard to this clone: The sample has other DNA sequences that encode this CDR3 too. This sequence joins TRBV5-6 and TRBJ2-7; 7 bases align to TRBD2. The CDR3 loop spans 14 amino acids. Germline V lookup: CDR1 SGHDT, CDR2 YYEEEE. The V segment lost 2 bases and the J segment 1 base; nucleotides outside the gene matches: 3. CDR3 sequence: CASSFSGLSYEQYF. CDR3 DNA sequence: TGTGCCAGCAGCTTTAGCGGGCTGTCCTACGAGCAGTACTTC.